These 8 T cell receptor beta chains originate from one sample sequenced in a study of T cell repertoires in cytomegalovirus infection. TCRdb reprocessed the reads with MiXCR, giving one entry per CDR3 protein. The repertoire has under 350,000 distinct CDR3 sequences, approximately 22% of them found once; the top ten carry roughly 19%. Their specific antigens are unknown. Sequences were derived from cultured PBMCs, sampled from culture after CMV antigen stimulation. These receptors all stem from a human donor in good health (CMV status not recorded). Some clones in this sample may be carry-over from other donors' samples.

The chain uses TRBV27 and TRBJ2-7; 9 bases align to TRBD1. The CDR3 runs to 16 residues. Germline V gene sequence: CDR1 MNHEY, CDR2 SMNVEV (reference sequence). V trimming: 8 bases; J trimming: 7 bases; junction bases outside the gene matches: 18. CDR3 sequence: CASRRSRNRGLWEQYF. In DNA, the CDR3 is TGTGCCAGCCGAAGGTCAAGGAACAGGGGGCTCTGGGAGCAGTACTTC.

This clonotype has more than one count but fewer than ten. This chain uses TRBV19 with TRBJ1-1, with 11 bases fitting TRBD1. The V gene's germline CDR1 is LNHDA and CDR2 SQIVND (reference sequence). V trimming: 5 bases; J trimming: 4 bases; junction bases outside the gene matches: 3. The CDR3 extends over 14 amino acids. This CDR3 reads CASSVGQGGTEAFF. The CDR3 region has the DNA TGTGCCAGTAGTGTGGGACAGGGGGGCACTGAAGCTTTCTTT.

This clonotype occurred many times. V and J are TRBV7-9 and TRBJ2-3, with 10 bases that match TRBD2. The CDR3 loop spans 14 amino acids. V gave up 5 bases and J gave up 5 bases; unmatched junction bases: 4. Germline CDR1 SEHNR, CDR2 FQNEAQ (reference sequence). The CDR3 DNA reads TGTGCCAGCAGCCCCCGACTAGCGGGAGATACGCAGTATTTT. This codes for CASSPRLAGDTQYF.

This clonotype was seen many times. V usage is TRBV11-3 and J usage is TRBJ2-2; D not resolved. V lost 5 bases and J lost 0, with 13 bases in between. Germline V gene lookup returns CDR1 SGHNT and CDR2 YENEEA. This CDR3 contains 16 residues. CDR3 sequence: CASSLFGGTNTGELFF. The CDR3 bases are TGTGCCAGCAGCCTATTCGGCGGAACGAACACCGGGGAGCTGTTTTTT.

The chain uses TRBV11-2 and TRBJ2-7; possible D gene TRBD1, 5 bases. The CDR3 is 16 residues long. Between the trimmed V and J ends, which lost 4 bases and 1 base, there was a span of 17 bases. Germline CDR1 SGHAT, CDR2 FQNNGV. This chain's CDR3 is CASSYSPEQGSYEQYF. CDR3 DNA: TGTGCCAGCAGCTATTCCCCTGAGCAGGGTTCCTACGAGCAGTACTTC.

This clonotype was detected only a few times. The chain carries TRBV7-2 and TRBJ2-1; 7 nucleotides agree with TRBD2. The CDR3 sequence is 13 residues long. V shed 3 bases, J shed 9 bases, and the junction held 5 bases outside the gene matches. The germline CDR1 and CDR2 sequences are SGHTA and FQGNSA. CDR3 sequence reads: CASSLWEGLEQFF. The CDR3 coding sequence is TGTGCCAGCAGCTTGTGGGAGGGCCTTGAGCAGTTCTTC.

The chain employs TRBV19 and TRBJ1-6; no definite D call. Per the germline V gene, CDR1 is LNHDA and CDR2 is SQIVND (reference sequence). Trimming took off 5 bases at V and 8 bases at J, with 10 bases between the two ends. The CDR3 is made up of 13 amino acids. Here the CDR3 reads CASSALDDSPLHF. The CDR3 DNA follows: TGTGCCAGTAGTGCATTGGACGATTCACCCCTCCACTTT. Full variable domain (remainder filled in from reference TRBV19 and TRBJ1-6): DGGITQSPKYLFRKEGQNVTLSCEQNLNHDAMYWYRQDPGQGLRLIYYSQIVNDFQKGDIAEGYSVSREKKESFPLTVTSAQKNPTAFYLCASSALDDSPLHFGNGTRLTVT.

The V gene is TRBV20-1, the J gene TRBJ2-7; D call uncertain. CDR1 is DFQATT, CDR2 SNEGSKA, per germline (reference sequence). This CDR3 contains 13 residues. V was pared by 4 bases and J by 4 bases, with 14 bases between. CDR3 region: CSATGLDGYEQYF. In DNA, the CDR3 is TGCAGTGCTACCGGGCTAGATGGGTACGAGCAGTACTTC.